The present entry profiles one TCR beta chain with its context. This sample is drawn from a study of blood T cell repertoires in COVID-19. About the research overall: The origin of the acute and convalescent COVID-19 samples was the United States, Italy and Spain.

Sequencing used immunoSEQ multiplex PCR; TCRdb keeps in-frame clones, though not all of them. Of tens of thousands of clones listed, roughly 86% are singletons. V was shortened by 6 bases and J by 2 bases, with 11 bases between the two germline ends. The CDR3 sequence is 14 residues long. In germline, CDR1 is MDHEN, CDR2 SYDVKM. The chain carries TRBV28 and TRBJ2-1; D gene uncertain. The sequenced sample consisted of peripheral blood. This clonotype was sampled from a man in his sixties with acute or convalescent COVID-19. CDR3 sequence reads: CASRPSSPYNEQFF. The CDR3 coding sequence is TGTGCCAGCAGACCGTCCAGTCCCTACAATGAGCAGTTCTTC. Filled out from reference TRBV28 and TRBJ2-1, the complete variable domain reads DVKVTQSSRYLVKRTGEKVFLECVQDMDHENMFWYRQDPGLGLRLIYFSYDVKMKEKGDIPEGYSVSREKKERFSLILESASTNQTSMYLCASRPSSPYNEQFFGPGTRLTVL.